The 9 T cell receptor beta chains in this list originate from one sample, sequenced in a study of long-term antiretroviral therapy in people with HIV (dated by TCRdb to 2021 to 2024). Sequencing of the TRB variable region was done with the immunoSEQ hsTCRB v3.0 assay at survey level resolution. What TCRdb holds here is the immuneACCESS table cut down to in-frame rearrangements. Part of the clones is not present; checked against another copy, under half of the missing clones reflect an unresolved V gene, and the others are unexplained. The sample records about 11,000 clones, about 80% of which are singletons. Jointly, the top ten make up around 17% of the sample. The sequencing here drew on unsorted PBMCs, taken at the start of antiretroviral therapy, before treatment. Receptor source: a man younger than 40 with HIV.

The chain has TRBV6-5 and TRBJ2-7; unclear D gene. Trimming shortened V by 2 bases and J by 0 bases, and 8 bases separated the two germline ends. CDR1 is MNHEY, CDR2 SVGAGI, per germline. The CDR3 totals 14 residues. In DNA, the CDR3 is TGTGCCAGCAGTTACACCTATACCTCCTACGAGCAGTACTTC. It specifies CASSYTYTSYEQYF.

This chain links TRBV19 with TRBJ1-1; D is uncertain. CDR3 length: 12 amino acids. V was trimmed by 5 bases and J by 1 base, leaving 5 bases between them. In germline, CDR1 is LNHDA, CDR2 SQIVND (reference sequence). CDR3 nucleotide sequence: TGTGCCAGTAGTGGATGGAACACTGAAGCTTTCTTT. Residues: CASSGWNTEAFF.

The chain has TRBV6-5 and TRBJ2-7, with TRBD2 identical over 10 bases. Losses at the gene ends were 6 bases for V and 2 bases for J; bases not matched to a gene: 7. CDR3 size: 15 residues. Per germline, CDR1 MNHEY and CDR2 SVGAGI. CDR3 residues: CASRTLAGGTYEQYF. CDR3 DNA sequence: TGTGCCAGCAGGACCTTAGCGGGGGGCACCTACGAGCAGTACTTC.

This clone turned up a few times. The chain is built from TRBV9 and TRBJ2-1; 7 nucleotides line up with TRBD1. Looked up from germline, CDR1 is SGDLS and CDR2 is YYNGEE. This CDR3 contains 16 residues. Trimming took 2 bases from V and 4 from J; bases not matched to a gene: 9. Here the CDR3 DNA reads TGTGCCAGCAGCGTTCAGGGGGACGGAGCATACAATGAGCAGTTCTTC. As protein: CASSVQGDGAYNEQFF.

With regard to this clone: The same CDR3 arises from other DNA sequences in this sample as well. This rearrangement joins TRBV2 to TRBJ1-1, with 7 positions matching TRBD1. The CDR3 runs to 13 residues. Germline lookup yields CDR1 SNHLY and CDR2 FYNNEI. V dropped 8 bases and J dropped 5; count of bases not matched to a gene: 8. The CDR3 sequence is CASSGGDGTEAFF. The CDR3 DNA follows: TGTGCCAGCTCAGGGGGTGATGGGACTGAAGCTTTCTTT.

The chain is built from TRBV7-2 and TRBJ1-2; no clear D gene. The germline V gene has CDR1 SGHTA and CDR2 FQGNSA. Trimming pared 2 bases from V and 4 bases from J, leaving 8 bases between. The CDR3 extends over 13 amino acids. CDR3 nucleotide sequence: TGTGCCAGCAGCTTAATGCAACCCTATGGCTACACCTTC. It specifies CASSLMQPYGYTF.

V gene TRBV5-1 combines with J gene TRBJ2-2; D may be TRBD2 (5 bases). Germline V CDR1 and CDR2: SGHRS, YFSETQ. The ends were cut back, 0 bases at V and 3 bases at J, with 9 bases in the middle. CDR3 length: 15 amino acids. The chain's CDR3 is CASSLVVRDTGELFF. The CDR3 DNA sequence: TGCGCCAGCAGCTTGGTTGTGCGGGACACCGGGGAGCTGTTTTTT.

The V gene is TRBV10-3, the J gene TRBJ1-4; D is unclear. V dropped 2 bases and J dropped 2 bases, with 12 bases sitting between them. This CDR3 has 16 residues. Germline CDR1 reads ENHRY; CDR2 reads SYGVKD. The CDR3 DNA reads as TGTGCCATCAGTGAGAAGGTCCCGGGGACTAATGAAAAACTGTTTTTT. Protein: CAISEKVPGTNEKLFF.

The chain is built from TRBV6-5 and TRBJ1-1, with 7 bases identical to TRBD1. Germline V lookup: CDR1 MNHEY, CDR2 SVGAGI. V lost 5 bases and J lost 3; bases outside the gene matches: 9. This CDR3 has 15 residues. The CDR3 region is CASSTPGGRDTEAFF. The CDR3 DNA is TGTGCCAGCAGTACCCCAGGGGGGAGGGACACTGAAGCTTTCTTT.